The 2 T cell receptor beta chains reported below all come from one sample, sequenced in a study of beta chain features in type 1 diabetes. Every isolated RNA sample was fully reverse transcribed, so sequencing captured expressed TCRB transcripts. The data were produced by immunoSEQ multiplex PCR, yet TCRdb's version contains in-frame clones alone and is incomplete. This table has tens of thousands of clones, about 32% appearing once. The sequenced sample consisted of stem cell memory CD4+ T cells from blood. These receptors were obtained from a woman aged 18-30 years in good health.

The table lists this clone with a few counts. V and J are TRBV2 and TRBJ2-3, with unresolved D. Between the trimmed V and J ends, which lost 4 bases and 0 bases, there was a span of 11 bases. Germline V lookup: CDR1 SNHLY, CDR2 FYNNEI. This CDR3 is built from 15 residues. Here the CDR3 DNA reads TGTGCCAGCAGTGGAGCCCAGCGAAGCACAGATACGCAGTATTTT. The encoded protein is CASSGAQRSTDTQYF. The full variable domain, with the rest looked up from reference TRBV2 and TRBJ2-3, is EPEVTQTPSHQVTQMGQEVILRCVPISNHLYFYWYRQILGQKVEFLVSFYNNEISEKSEIFDDQFSVERPDGSNFTLKIRSTKLEDSAMYFCASSGAQRSTDTQYFGPGTRLTVL.

This clone appeared a few times. The CDR3 loop reads CASSSTSPAQYF. CDR3 nucleotide sequence: TGTGCCAGCAGCTCCACTAGCCCGGCGCAGTATTTT. This chain uses TRBV7-2 with TRBJ2-3; TRBD2 might be the D (6 bases). The V gene's germline CDR1 is SGHTA and CDR2 FQGNSA. The CDR3 has 12 residues. V shed 4 bases and J shed 10 bases, with 12 bases lying between them.